A single sample gave rise to the 30 T cell receptor beta chains below, sequenced in a study of shared clonotypes between healthy human individuals (dated by TCRdb to 2020 to 2022). CD8 naive samples were obtained by positive selection for CCR7 among CD45RO-negative cells, yielding a CD45RA+CCR7+ population from which TemRA cells were excluded. Libraries came from the immunoSEQ multiplex PCR assay. Sourced from immuneACCESS, this table was stored by TCRdb with only in-frame sequences that have V and J called. A share of the clones is absent; for the studies checked, an unresolved V gene accounts for under half, and the remainder has no known explanation. This sample has 550,000 to 650,000 clones in its table, and roughly 96% of those were observed once. 0.095% to 0.13% of the sample belongs to the ten largest clones. Input material: naive CD8+ T cells sorted from blood. Interpreted using the paper, the cell subset or site label stands for: CD45RA+CCR7+. The source of these receptors is a woman in her twenties or thirties in good health.

This clone was detected only once. The chain links TRBV6-5 to TRBJ2-7; 9 bases are a match to TRBD1. Trimming removed 6 bases from V and 5 bases from J; junction bases left unmatched: 11. Per the germline V gene, CDR1 is MNHEY and CDR2 is SVGAGI. The CDR3 is 15 residues long. The chain's CDR3 is CASRDSRDRVDEQYF. Written as DNA, the CDR3 is TGTGCCAGCAGAGATTCCCGGGACAGGGTGGACGAGCAGTACTTC.

The chain links TRBV6-1 to TRBJ2-1; TRBD2 is a possible D gene (5 bases). With 1 base removed from V and 15 bases from J, the gap between germline ends came to 13 bases. The CDR3 is 12 amino acids. Germline V gives CDR1 MNHNS, CDR2 SASEGT. The CDR3 region is CASSEGESSAFF. CDR3 nucleotides: TGTGCCAGCAGTGAAGGGGAAAGTAGCGCGTTCTTC.

The chain combines TRBV13 with TRBJ2-7, with D tentatively TRBD2 (5 bases). CDR1 is PRHDT and CDR2 is FYEKMQ in the germline V gene (reference sequence). This CDR3 spans 15 amino acids. V dropped 0 bases and J dropped 0 bases, with 9 bases sitting between them. CDR3: CASSLGMGVSYEQYF. The DNA of the CDR3 is TGTGCCAGCAGCTTAGGCATGGGAGTCTCCTACGAGCAGTACTTC.

The gene calls are TRBV27 and TRBJ2-1, with 11 bases that match TRBD2. V shed 6 bases, J shed 7 bases, and the junction held 11 bases outside the gene matches. Germline loops: CDR1 MNHEY, CDR2 SMNVEV (reference sequence). The CDR3 is 16 residues long. The CDR3 loop reads CASSASLAGVANEQFF. The DNA for the CDR3 is TGTGCCAGCAGCGCTTCACTAGCGGGAGTGGCAAATGAGCAGTTCTTC.

Here the CDR3 DNA reads TGTGCCAGCAGTTCACTATCTAGCACAGATACGCAGTATTTT. Amino acid sequence: CASSSLSSTDTQYF. This chain links TRBV28 with TRBJ2-3; no reliable D call. CDR1 is MDHEN, CDR2 SYDVKM, per germline. V shed 4 bases and J shed 0 bases, with 8 bases lying between them. CDR3 length equals 14 residues.

J is TRBJ2-5 and V is TRBV4-1; the match to TRBD2 covers 10 bases. Trimming cost V 1 base and J 8 bases; bases outside gene matches: 1. The CDR3 runs to 13 residues. Per germline, CDR1 MGHRA and CDR2 YSYEKL. The CDR3 coding sequence is TGCGCCAGCAGCCAAGGGACTAGCGGAACCCAGTACTTC. It translates to CASSQGTSGTQYF.

The genes are TRBV6-6 and TRBJ2-2; 7 nucleotides line up with TRBD2. V lost 0 bases, J lost 2 bases, and 0 bases stayed unmatched. The V gene's germline CDR1 is MNHNY and CDR2 SVGAGI (reference sequence). This CDR3 is built from 15 residues. CDR3 protein: CASSYSGLNTGELFF. The CDR3 DNA is TGTGCCAGCAGTTACTCGGGACTAAACACCGGGGAGCTGTTTTTT.

Comments on this clone: Compared with germline, one end of the junction differs, possibly owing to a read error. The rearrangement joins TRBV27 to TRBJ2-1; weak D call: TRBD2 (6 bases). The CDR3 loop spans 11 amino acids. The V gene's germline CDR1 is MNHEY and CDR2 SMNVEV (reference sequence). The CDR3 DNA sequence: TGTGCCAGCAGTACGGGACTCGAGCGGTTCTTC. Its translation is CASSTGLERFF.

This chain joins TRBV5-1 and TRBJ2-7, with no clear D. Looked up from germline, CDR1 is SGHRS and CDR2 is YFSETQ. Trimming removed 1 base at V and 4 bases at J, with 9 bases between. This CDR3 is 13 amino acids long. CDR3 loop: CASSLNQEYEQYF. The CDR3 coding sequence is TGCGCCAGCAGCTTGAATCAGGAATACGAGCAGTACTTC.

The rearrangement joins TRBV29-1 to TRBJ1-1; the match to TRBD1 covers 9 bases. The CDR3 sequence is 13 residues long. The V gene's germline CDR1 is SQVTM and CDR2 ANQGSEA. V shed 7 bases and J 7 bases; nucleotides not matched to a gene: 10. The CDR3 DNA reads as TGCAGCGCTGAGACAGGGGGGTATAATGAAGCTTTCTTT. Translated: CSAETGGYNEAFF.

J is TRBJ2-7 and V is TRBV10-3, with D possibly matching TRBD2 (6 bases). With 7 bases removed from V and 4 bases from J, the gap between germline ends came to 17 bases. Germline CDR1 reads ENHRY; CDR2 reads SYGVKD. CDR3 length: 14 amino acids. The CDR3 loop reads CAITGGAGRYEQYF. CDR3 nucleotides: TGTGCCATCACAGGAGGGGCAGGGAGATACGAGCAGTACTTC.

This clone was detected only a few times. The chain employs TRBV18 and TRBJ2-2, with D possibly TRBD1 on 5 matching bases. The length of the CDR3 is 14 residues. Germline V lookup: CDR1 KGHSH, CDR2 LQKENI. V was pared by 2 bases and J by 3 bases, with 7 bases between. The CDR3 spells CASSPIGDTGELFF. CDR3 nucleotide sequence: TGTGCCAGCTCACCAATAGGGGACACCGGGGAGCTGTTTTTT.

This chain joins TRBV7-2 and TRBJ2-7; TRBD2 aligns across 14 bases. The length of the CDR3 is 16 residues. CDR1 and CDR2 (germline): SGHTA, FQGNSA. Unmatched junction bases numbered 7, after V lost 4 bases and J lost 5 bases. The CDR3 DNA is TGTGCCAGCAGCTCTTTCTTGGGACTAGCGGGAGACGAGCAGTACTTC. The encoded protein is CASSSFLGLAGDEQYF.

The chain links TRBV4-1 to TRBJ2-1, with TRBD2 matching 8 bases. V was clipped by 2 bases and J by 10 bases; unmatched bases: 16. The CDR3 covers 17 residues. The germline CDR1 and CDR2 sequences are MGHRA and YSYEKL. CDR3 sequence reads: CASSQRDSAAGAREQFF. CDR3 sequence (DNA): TGCGCCAGCAGCCAACGGGATTCCGCAGCGGGGGCTAGGGAGCAGTTCTTC.

The chain employs TRBV9 and TRBJ1-1; D unclear. The CDR3 runs 15 residues. CDR1 is SGDLS, CDR2 YYNGEE, per germline. V shed 3 bases and J shed 4 bases, with 16 bases lying between them. CDR3 DNA: TGTGCCAGCAGCGGGCCCGTGGGAGGGATCACTGAAGCTTTCTTT. Its translation: CASSGPVGGITEAFF.

The chain couples TRBV7-9 to TRBJ2-5; the D gene could be TRBD1 or TRBD2 (5 bases each). This CDR3 comprises 14 residues. The V gene's germline CDR1 is SEHNR and CDR2 FQNEAQ (reference sequence). Trimming took off 3 bases at V and 4 bases at J, with 12 bases between the two ends. The CDR3: CASSLIEGLETQYF. In nucleotides, the CDR3 is TGTGCCAGCAGCTTGATCGAGGGGTTAGAGACCCAGTACTTC.

The rearrangement links TRBV28 to TRBJ1-1; 7 nucleotides match TRBD1. Trimming removed 2 bases from V and 6 bases from J; junction bases left unmatched: 3. This CDR3 is built from 13 residues. Germline CDR1 is MDHEN and CDR2 is SYDVKM. The CDR3 DNA reads TGTGCCAGCAGTTTAACAGGGGTTGCTGAAGCTTTCTTT. This gives the protein CASSLTGVAEAFF.

The rearrangement joins TRBV5-1 to TRBJ1-4, with D possibly matching TRBD1 (6 bases). Germline loops: CDR1 SGHRS, CDR2 YFSETQ. The CDR3 sequence is 17 residues long. Deletions cut 6 bases from V and 0 bases from J, with 18 bases between. The CDR3 DNA is TGCGCCAGCACCTGGGGGGACACCGAGGCAACTAATGAAAAACTGTTTTTT. Amino acid sequence: CASTWGDTEATNEKLFF.

The genes are TRBV4-1 and TRBJ2-3; no definite D call. The germline V gene encodes CDR1 MGHRA and CDR2 YSYEKL. Trimming took 4 bases from V and 4 from J, leaving 18 bases between them. The CDR3 runs 16 residues. The CDR3 region is CASSLHRRVSADTQYF. DNA for the CDR3: TGCGCCAGCAGCCTCCATCGCAGAGTAAGCGCAGATACGCAGTATTTT.

The chain employs TRBV6-5 and TRBJ2-7; 10 bases are shared with TRBD2. CDR1 and CDR2 from the germline V gene are MNHEY and SVGAGI. V lost 4 bases and J lost 2; bases outside the gene matches: 8. This CDR3 is built from 16 residues. The CDR3 DNA follows: TGTGCCAGCAGTTCCGGGACTAGCGCTCCAACCTACGAGCAGTACTTC. Translated: CASSSGTSAPTYEQYF.

J is TRBJ2-2 and V is TRBV2; maybe TRBD2 (6 bases). The germline V gene encodes CDR1 SNHLY and CDR2 FYNNEI. The CDR3 consists of 15 residues. V lost 6 bases and J 8 bases, leaving 19 bases between the germline ends. The CDR3 sequence is CASSFPRREKGELFF. Written as DNA, the CDR3 is TGTGCCAGCAGCTTCCCTAGGAGGGAGAAGGGGGAGCTGTTTTTT.

This chain uses TRBV10-3 with TRBJ2-4; maybe TRBD1 (5 bases). The germline V gene encodes CDR1 ENHRY and CDR2 SYGVKD. V lost 2 bases to trimming and J lost 3 bases, with 14 bases between them. This CDR3 contains 16 residues. The CDR3 DNA is TGTGCCATCAGTGAGGTAGGGGAAGTAGGCAAAAACATTCAGTACTTC. It encodes CAISEVGEVGKNIQYF.

The chain joins TRBV7-9 to TRBJ2-5; D is perhaps TRBD1 (5 bases). The DNA end is a closer match to TRBJ2-7, so the J assignment may be wrong. The CDR3 loop spans 14 amino acids. The germline V gene has CDR1 SEHNR and CDR2 FQNEAQ (reference sequence). The CDR3 DNA reads as TGTGCCAGCAGCCCGGGTCAGGGCATCGACGAGCAGTACTTC. This encodes CASSPGQGIDEQYF.

This clone has more than one count but fewer than ten. In DNA form, the CDR3 reads TGTGCCAGCAGCGTTCCCCAACCGGGTATCAATCAGCCCCAGCATTTT. Translated, it gives CASSVPQPGINQPQHF. This rearrangement joins TRBV9 to TRBJ1-5; the D is unclear. Germline CDR1 and CDR2: SGDLS and YYNGEE. This CDR3 is 16 amino acids long. Between the trimmed V and J ends, which lost 2 bases and 3 bases, there was a span of 15 bases.

J is TRBJ1-1 and V is TRBV14; unclear D gene. The CDR3 has 14 residues. V was cut by 1 base and J by 1 base, with 7 bases left in between. Germline-derived CDR1 and CDR2 are SGHDN and FVKESK. The CDR3 DNA follows: TGTGCCAGCAGCCAAGTGAGTGGGAACACTGAAGCTTTCTTT. It translates to CASSQVSGNTEAFF.

V gene TRBV28 combines with J gene TRBJ2-4, with D hard to call. The CDR3 extends over 13 amino acids. CDR1 is MDHEN and CDR2 is SYDVKM in the germline V gene. V gave up 2 bases and J gave up 5 bases, with 7 bases separating them. CDR3 coding DNA: TGTGCCAGCAGTTTAGCCGCGGAAAACATTCAGTACTTC. Residues: CASSLAAENIQYF. The variable domain in full, with the rest retrieved from reference TRBV28 and TRBJ2-4, is DVKVTQSSRYLVKRTGEKVFLECVQDMDHENMFWYRQDPGLGLRLIYFSYDVKMKEKGDIPEGYSVSREKKERFSLILESASTNQTSMYLCASSLAAENIQYFGAGTRLSVL.

The genes are TRBV19 and TRBJ2-1; a possible D gene is TRBD2 (5 bases). This CDR3 has 14 residues. The ends were cut back, 1 base at V and 5 bases at J, with 9 bases in the middle. Per germline, CDR1 LNHDA and CDR2 SQIVND (reference sequence). Written as DNA, the CDR3 is TGTGCCAGTAGTATAGTAACGGGAAACAATGAGCAGTTCTTC. It is translated as CASSIVTGNNEQFF.

The J gene is TRBJ2-5, the V gene TRBV2, with a possible D match to TRBD2 (5 bases). Germline values: CDR1 SNHLY, CDR2 FYNNEI. This CDR3 is 12 amino acids long. Trimming left V 7 bases short and J 5 bases short, with 11 bases between. The CDR3 loop is CASKASRETQYF. CDR3 in DNA: TGTGCCAGCAAGGCTAGCCGGGAGACCCAGTACTTC.

This sequence joins TRBV6-1 and TRBJ1-1; possible D gene TRBD1, 5 bases. The V end was cut by 7 bases, the J end by 0 bases, with 15 bases between. The V gene's germline CDR1 is MNHNS and CDR2 SASEGT. The CDR3 has 15 residues. The CDR3: CASTTRGQLNTEAFF. The CDR3 nucleotides read TGTGCCAGCACCACGAGGGGTCAGCTGAACACTGAAGCTTTCTTT.

The J gene is TRBJ1-4, the V gene TRBV5-1, with a possible D match to TRBD1 (6 bases). CDR1 is SGHRS, CDR2 YFSETQ, per germline. The V and J ends lost 5 bases and 3 bases respectively, with 14 bases between them. The CDR3 is 15 residues long. CDR3 in DNA: TGCGCCAGCAGAACGGGCGAGGGGGCTAATGAAAAACTGTTTTTT. Its translation: CASRTGEGANEKLFF.